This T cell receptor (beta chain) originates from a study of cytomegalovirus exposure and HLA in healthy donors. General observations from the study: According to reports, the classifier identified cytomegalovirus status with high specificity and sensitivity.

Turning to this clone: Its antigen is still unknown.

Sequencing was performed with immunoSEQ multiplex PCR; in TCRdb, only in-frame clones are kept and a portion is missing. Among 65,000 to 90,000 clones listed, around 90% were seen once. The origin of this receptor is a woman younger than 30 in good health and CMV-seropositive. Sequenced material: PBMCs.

The CDR3 sequence: CASSPGLAEADTQYF. CDR3 sequence (DNA): TGTGCCAGCAGTCCTGGACTAGCGGAGGCAGATACGCAGTATTTT. V usage is TRBV2 and J usage is TRBJ2-3; 10 bases align to TRBD2. With V trimmed by 5 bases and J by 4 bases, 6 bases remained unmatched. The CDR3 is 15 amino acids. Germline V CDR1 and CDR2: SNHLY, FYNNEI.